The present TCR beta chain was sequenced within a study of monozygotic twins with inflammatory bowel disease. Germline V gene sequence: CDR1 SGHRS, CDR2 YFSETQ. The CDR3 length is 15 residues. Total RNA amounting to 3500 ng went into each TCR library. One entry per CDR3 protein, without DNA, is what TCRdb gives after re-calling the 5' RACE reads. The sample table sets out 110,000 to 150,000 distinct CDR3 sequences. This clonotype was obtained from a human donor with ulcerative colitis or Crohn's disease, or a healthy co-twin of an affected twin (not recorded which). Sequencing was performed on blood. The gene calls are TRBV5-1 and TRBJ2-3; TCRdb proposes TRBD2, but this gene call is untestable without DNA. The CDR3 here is CASSLGLAGADTQYF.